This T cell receptor (beta chain) was sequenced for a study of a mutant IDH1 vaccine in newly diagnosed glioma. Study overall: Patients came in for eight vaccinations, in weeks 1, 3, 5, 7, 11, 15, 19 and 23. Vaccine dosing followed radiotherapy by 4-6 weeks, or accompanied temozolomide cycles.

V lost 4 bases and J 2 bases, leaving 4 bases between the germline ends. The germline V gene has CDR1 SGHNT and CDR2 YYREEE (reference sequence). The CDR3 spans 11 residues. Regarding time point: week 5, during vaccination. Vaccination comprised doses that each held 300 ug of mutant IDH1 20-mer peptide, plus topical imiquimod. As for this clone: Its antigen is as yet unknown.

Assay used: immunoSEQ multiplex PCR; TCRdb lists only in-frame clones, some missing. Among 30,000 to 40,000 clones listed, roughly 79% were seen once. This specimen was PBMCs, taken from a glioma patient whose treatment included an IDH1 peptide vaccine. The chain carries TRBV5-4 and TRBJ2-7; no firm D call. The sequence was obtained from a man aged 45 to 65 with glioma. CDR3 coding DNA: TGTGCCAGCAGCGATGCCTACGAGCAGTACTTC. This gives the protein CASSDAYEQYF.